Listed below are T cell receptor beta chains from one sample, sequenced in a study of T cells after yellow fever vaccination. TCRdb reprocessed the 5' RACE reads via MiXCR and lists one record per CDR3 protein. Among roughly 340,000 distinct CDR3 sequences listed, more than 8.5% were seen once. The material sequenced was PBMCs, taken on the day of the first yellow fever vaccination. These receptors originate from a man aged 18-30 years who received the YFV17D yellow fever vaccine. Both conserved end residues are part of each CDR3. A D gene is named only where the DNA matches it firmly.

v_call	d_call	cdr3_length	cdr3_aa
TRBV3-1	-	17	CASSQDLNAASIDTQYF
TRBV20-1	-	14	CSALPGLHFDGYTF
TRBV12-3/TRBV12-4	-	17	CASSLAPGMRGSTEAFF
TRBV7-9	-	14	CASSLPNYNSPLHF
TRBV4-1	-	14	CASSQEGAGNGYTF
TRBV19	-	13	CASSIGGWNEQFF
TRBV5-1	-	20	CASSPTQDPWRGKLNTEAFF
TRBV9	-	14	CASSFTTNQETQYF
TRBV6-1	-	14	CASSEPTNTGELFF
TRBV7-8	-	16	CASSLYGGAIQETQYF
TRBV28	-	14	CASSPLPSGHGYTF
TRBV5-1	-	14	CASSRGGYTDTQYF